This is a list of T cell receptor beta chains from one sample in a study of early T cells in non-severe SARS-CoV-2 infection. One entry per CDR3 protein, called by TCRdb with MiXCR from the 5' RACE reads. This repertoire shows under 50,000 distinct CDR3 sequences, about 4% found once; its top ten account for 5% to 6.5%. Specimen: whole blood. The receptor source for this set is an adult who was a healthcare worker with PCR-confirmed SARS-CoV-2 infection or an uninfected control (not recorded which). The CDR3 runs from the conserved cysteine through the conserved F or W.

j_gene,len,v_gene,CDR3aa
TRBJ2-5,12,TRBV2,CASSAGLETQYF
TRBJ2-5,14,TRBV19,CASSMSGLQETQYF
TRBJ2-2,18,TRBV11-2,CASSPTLPDRGNTGELFF
TRBJ2-1,15,TRBV6-1,CASSPLAGGYNEQFF
TRBJ1-2,14,TRBV9,CASSPTDSLRGYTF
TRBJ2-5,16,TRBV4-1,CASSQDPQSYQETQYF
TRBJ1-1,14,TRBV9,CASSADGWNTEAFF
TRBJ2-7,14,TRBV2,CASSEGRVSYEQYF
TRBJ1-5,12,TRBV20-1,CSARVRDQPQHF
TRBJ2-4,14,TRBV7-2,CASSLVGQTDIQYF
TRBJ1-1,13,TRBV19,CASSSTMNTEAFF
TRBJ2-1,14,TRBV7-2,CASSLGLVYNEQFF
TRBJ2-2,17,TRBV20-1,CSARSPGRATNTGELFF
TRBJ2-3,16,TRBV3-1,CASRALAGGSTDTQYF
TRBJ1-3,14,TRBV20-1,CSASAESSGNTIYF
TRBJ2-2,16,TRBV24-1,CATSDHRTGLSRELFF
TRBJ2-1,15,TRBV5-5,CASSSRVARSDEQFF
TRBJ2-7,14,TRBV5-1,CASSLGAGAREQYF
TRBJ2-1,13,TRBV20-1,CSASPPGESEQFF
TRBJ2-3,15,TRBV7-9,CASSFGLAGPDTQYF
TRBJ2-6,17,TRBV19,CASSMTSGRAGANVLTF
TRBJ2-3,15,TRBV6-9,CASSYPENCTDTQYF
TRBJ2-5,14,TRBV14,CASSQGAGVETQYF
TRBJ2-5,15,TRBV7-2,CASSARRAGGETQYF
TRBJ2-3,16,TRBV7-2,CASSLLAGGPGDTQYF
TRBJ2-3,14,TRBV20-1,CSAEKGDSTDTQYF
TRBJ1-6,17,TRBV7-4,CASSDPPGPGANSPLHF
TRBJ1-2,15,TRBV19,CASTGGQSANYGYTF
TRBJ2-7,12,TRBV29-1,CSVEGLGDEQYF
TRBJ2-7,10,TRBV6-1,CASSVWEQYF
TRBJ2-1,10,TRBV10-2,CASGRNEQFF
TRBJ1-1,14,TRBV25-1,CASSETAMNTEAFF
TRBJ1-1,13,TRBV6-1,CASSATENTEAFF